This TCR beta chain was obtained from a study of neurological immune-mediated disorders (dated by TCRdb to the late 2010s). About the study as a whole: Peripheral blood TCR-beta repertoires from patients with HTLV-I-associated myelopathy (HAM/TSP), patients with multiple sclerosis, and healthy controls were compared in the study using UMI-based sequencing. Alongside PBMC samples, the set of 106 TCR-beta libraries contained longitudinal samples, technical triplicates, and paired CD4+ and CD8+ T-cell subsets that had been sorted. The cohort was made up of approximately 71 subjects, consisting of about 15 HAM/TSP patients, 35 or so multiple sclerosis patients and 20 or so healthy controls. Longitudinal HAM/TSP and healthy donors were sampled at 3 time-points each (about 3-40 month intervals).

Beyond this particular receptor, the publication reports: Across subjects, expanded clones never shared an identical CDR3 amino acid sequence, which suggests that the TCR-beta repertoires in every group were private. TCR clonal expansion was highest in HAM/TSP patients and lowest in MS patients, with MS patients falling below even healthy controls.

As to this clonotype: Its antigen has not been determined. The input lacks base qualities; no much larger clone sits a single base away.

cDNA was synthesized by template-switch 5'RACE using a primer with a 10-nucleotide random unique molecular identifier that tagged each TCR transcript. Over 190 million TCR-beta sequences, covering 15-18 subjects, were produced in each sequencing run. The RNeasy kit was used for extraction of total RNA. The KAPA Real-time Library Amplification kit was used to amplify TCR-beta VDJ regions with primers for the TCR constant region and the 5'RACE anchor. Sample indexes and Illumina adaptors were added in a first PCR, after which library yield was increased in a second PCR. After purification with Ampure beads, the TCR product of roughly 650 bp was size-selected on a 2% E-gel SizeSelection system. Before pooling, libraries had their quality checked on a Bioanalyzer, their concentration measured with Qubit, and their quantity determined with the Kapa Library Quantification kit. Paired-end 2 x 150 bp sequencing of the libraries was performed on an Illumina HiSeq 2500. To increase sequence diversity, roughly 25-31% phiX was spiked into each library pool. The authors processed their data as follows. The UMI-based MiGEC pipeline processed quality-filtered reads and removed over 75% of raw TCR sequences during error correction. VDJ genes were aligned to IMGT germline references, and each clonotype was defined by a unique CDR3 amino acid sequence together with V-J genes. VDJtools evaluated clonal expansion, Shannon diversity and CDR3 relatedness (CalcPairwiseDistances, ClusterSamples); CLCbio workbench built phylogenetic trees. Expanded clones were defined as having at least 8 unique UMIs, based on coefficient-of-variation modelling across technical triplicates. TCRdb's own reprocessing of the public reads used fastp at Q25 and MiXCR and kept productive beta chains. Identical CDR3 proteins give one entry, which carries the most common genes and DNA. What appears here as the V and J calls and clone size reflects TCRdb's work, not the paper's. This sample holds roughly 100,000 distinct CDR3 sequences; under 14% were observed only once. The biggest ten clones account for approximately 3.3% of the sample.

This specimen's time point label, interpreted: longitudinal time-point 3. For unsorted PBMC libraries, 2 million PBMCs were used after storage in RNAlater at -80 degrees C until RNA extraction. Peripheral blood was subjected to Ficoll-Hypaque density gradient centrifugation to isolate PBMCs, which were then cryopreserved in liquid nitrogen. In the germline V gene, CDR1 corresponds to SGHRS and CDR2 to YFSETQ. Trimming leaves V shorter by 5 bases and J shorter by 6 bases, with the junction holding 9 bases beyond the gene matches. The CDR3 sequence holds 14 residues, the cysteine and phenylalanine included. Solely the CDR3 DNA is kept, with 42 bases framed from the first base.

The sequenced sample consisted of PBMCs. The chain is encoded by TRBV5-1 joined to TRBJ2-3; TRBD1 fits 7 bases in the junction. This TCR came from a female donor with HTLV-1-associated myelopathy (HAM/TSP). The CDR3 region: CASSLGTAGDTQYF. The sequenced DNA: TGCGCCAGCAGTTTAGGGACAGCTGGGGATACGCAGTATTTT.